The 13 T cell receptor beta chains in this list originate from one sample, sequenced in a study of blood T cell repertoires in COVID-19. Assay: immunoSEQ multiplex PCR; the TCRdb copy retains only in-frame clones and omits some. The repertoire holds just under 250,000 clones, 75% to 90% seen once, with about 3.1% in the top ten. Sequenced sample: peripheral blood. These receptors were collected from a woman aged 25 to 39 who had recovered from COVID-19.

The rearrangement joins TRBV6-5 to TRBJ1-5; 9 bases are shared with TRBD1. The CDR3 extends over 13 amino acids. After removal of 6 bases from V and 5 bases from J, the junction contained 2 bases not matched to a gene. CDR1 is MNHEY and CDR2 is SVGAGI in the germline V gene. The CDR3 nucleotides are TGTGCCAGCAGACGGACAGGGGATCAGCCCCAGCATTTT. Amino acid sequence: CASRRTGDQPQHF.

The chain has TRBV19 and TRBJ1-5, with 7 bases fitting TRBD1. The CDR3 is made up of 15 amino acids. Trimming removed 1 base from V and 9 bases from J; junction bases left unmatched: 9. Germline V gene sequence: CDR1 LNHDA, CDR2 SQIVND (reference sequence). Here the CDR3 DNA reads TGTGCCAGTAGTATAGCGCGACAGGGTACGAGGCCCCAGCATTTT. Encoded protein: CASSIARQGTRPQHF.

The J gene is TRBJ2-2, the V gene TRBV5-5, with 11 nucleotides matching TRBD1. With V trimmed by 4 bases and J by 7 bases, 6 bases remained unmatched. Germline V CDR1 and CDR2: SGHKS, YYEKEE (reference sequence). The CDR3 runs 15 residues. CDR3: CASSARTGGVGELFF. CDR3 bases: TGTGCCAGCAGCGCCCGGACAGGGGGCGTCGGGGAGCTGTTTTTT.

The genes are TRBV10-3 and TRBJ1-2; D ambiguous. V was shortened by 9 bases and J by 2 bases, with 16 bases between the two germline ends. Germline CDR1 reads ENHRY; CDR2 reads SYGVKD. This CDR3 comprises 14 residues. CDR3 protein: CAISRDGLNYGYTF. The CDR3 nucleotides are TGTGCCATTAGCCGAGACGGATTAAACTATGGCTACACCTTC.

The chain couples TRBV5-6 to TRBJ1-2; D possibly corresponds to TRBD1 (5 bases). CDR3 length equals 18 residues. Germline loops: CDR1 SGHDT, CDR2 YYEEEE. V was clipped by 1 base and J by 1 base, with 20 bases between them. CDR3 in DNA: TGTGCCAGCAGCTTGCCCCTAGGGGCAGGTCCGGGTAACTATGGCTACACCTTC. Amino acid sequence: CASSLPLGAGPGNYGYTF.

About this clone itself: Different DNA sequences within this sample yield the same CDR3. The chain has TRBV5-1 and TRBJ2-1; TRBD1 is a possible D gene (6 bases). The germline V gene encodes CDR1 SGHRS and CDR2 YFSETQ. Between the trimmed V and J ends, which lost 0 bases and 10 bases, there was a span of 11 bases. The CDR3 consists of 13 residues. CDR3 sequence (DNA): TGCGCCAGCAGCTTGGTTGGGGGCGGAGAGCAGTTCTTC. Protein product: CASSLVGGGEQFF.

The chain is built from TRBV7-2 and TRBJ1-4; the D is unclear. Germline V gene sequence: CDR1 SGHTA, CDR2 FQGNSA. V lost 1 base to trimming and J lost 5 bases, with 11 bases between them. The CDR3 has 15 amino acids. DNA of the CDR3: TGTGCCAGCAGCTTAGATGGGAGCCCGAATGAAAAACTGTTTTTT. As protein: CASSLDGSPNEKLFF.

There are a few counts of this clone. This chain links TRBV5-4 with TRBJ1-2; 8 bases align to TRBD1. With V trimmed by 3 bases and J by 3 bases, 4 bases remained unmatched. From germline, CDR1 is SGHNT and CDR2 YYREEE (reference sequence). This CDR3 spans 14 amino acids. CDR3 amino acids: CASSWNRGDYGYTF. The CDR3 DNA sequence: TGTGCCAGCAGCTGGAACAGGGGGGACTATGGCTACACCTTC.

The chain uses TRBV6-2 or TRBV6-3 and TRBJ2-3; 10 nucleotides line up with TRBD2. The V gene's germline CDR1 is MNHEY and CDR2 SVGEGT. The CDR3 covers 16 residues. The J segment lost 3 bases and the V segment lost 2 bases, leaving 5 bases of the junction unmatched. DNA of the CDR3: TGTGCCAGCAGTTACCTAGCGGGGGAAGTTACAGATACGCAGTATTTT. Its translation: CASSYLAGEVTDTQYF.

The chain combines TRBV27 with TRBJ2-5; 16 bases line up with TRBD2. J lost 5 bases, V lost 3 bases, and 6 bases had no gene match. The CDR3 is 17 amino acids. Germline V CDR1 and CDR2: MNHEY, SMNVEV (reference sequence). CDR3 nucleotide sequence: TGTGCCAGCAGTTTTGGAGGGACTAGCGGGGGGGCGGAGACCCAGTACTTC. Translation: CASSFGGTSGGAETQYF.

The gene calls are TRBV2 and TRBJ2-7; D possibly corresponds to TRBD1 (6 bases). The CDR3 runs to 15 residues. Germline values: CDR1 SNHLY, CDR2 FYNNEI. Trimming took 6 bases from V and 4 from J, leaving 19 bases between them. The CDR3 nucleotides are TGTGCCAGCAGGATACAGGGTGGCGTAGGTTACGAGCAGTACTTC. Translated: CASRIQGGVGYEQYF.

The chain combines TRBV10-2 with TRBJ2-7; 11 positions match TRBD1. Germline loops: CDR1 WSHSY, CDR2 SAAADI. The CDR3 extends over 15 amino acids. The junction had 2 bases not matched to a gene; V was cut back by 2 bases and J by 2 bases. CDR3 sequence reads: CASSEGQGATYEQYF. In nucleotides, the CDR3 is TGCGCCAGCAGTGAGGGACAGGGGGCTACCTACGAGCAGTACTTC.

The CDR3 spells CATSHALPGTGYYGYTF. DNA for the CDR3: TGTGCCACCAGCCACGCACTGCCCGGGACAGGGTACTATGGCTACACCTTC. The genes are TRBV15 and TRBJ1-2; 9 bases map to TRBD1. J gave up 3 bases and V 5 bases, and 13 bases lay outside the gene matches. The germline V gene encodes CDR1 LNHNV and CDR2 YYDKDF (reference sequence). This CDR3 has 17 amino acids.